These 6 T cell receptor beta chains originate from one sample sequenced in a study of human T cells and chemical hapten exposure. TCRdb redid the calling of the RACE reads with MiXCR, one entry per CDR3 protein. The sample shows 70,000 to 90,000 distinct CDR3 sequences, 10% of them seen only once. As to time point: patch test 2, 6 weeks after DPC sensitization. Described treatment: therapeutic diphenylcyclopropenone sensitization with weekly scalp DPC. Sequenced here: whole blood, sampled in connection with sensitization to the hapten diphenylcyclopropenone (DPC). The source is a woman between 50 and 59 years old with alopecia areata. Some clones in this sample may be carry-over from other donors' samples.

V is TRBV27 and J is TRBJ1-2; D call uncertain. V was shortened by 3 bases and J by 4 bases, with 9 bases between the two germline ends. Looked up from germline, CDR1 is MNHEY and CDR2 is SMNVEV (reference sequence). CDR3 length: 13 amino acids. The CDR3 region has the DNA TGTGCCAGCAGTTTTGACGAGAGCTATGGCTACACCTTC. This codes for CASSFDESYGYTF.

This clonotype was seen a few times. The chain couples TRBV4-1 to TRBJ1-1; TRBD1 matches at 8 bases. The CDR3 contains 14 residues. With V trimmed by 4 bases and J by 1 base, 2 bases remained unmatched. Germline V gene lookup returns CDR1 MGHRA and CDR2 YSYEKL. The CDR3 loop reads CASSRTGRNTEAFF. CDR3 bases: TGCGCCAGCAGCCGGACAGGGCGGAACACTGAAGCTTTCTTT.

The chain links TRBV20-1 to TRBJ1-5; D call uncertain. The ends were cut back, 1 base at V and 0 bases at J, with 19 bases in the middle. In germline, CDR1 is DFQATT, CDR2 SNEGSKA (reference sequence). CDR3 length equals 18 residues. CDR3 DNA sequence: TGCAGTGCTAGAGGTCATCGGGCAGGCACCTATAGCAATCAGCCCCAGCATTTT. It translates to CSARGHRAGTYSNQPQHF.

The V gene is TRBV3-1, the J gene TRBJ2-3; D unresolved. V dropped 0 bases and J dropped 6 bases, with 10 bases sitting between them. Germline CDR1 and CDR2: LGHDT and YNNKEL (reference sequence). The CDR3 extends over 14 amino acids. The CDR3, as DNA: TGTGCCAGCAGCCAAGATCAAAGATGGGATACGCAGTATTTT. Its translation is CASSQDQRWDTQYF.

J is TRBJ2-3 and V is TRBV29-1, with 9 bases lining up with TRBD1. In germline, CDR1 is SQVTM, CDR2 ANQGSEA. V shed 4 bases, J shed 6 bases, and the junction held 8 bases outside the gene matches. The CDR3 is 14 amino acids. In DNA, the CDR3 is TGCAGCGTTGTTAGACAGGGGGTACCTGATACGCAGTATTTT. Protein product: CSVVRQGVPDTQYF.

The V gene is TRBV18, the J gene TRBJ2-5; 7 bases agree with TRBD1. The V and J ends lost 6 bases and 3 bases, in that order; junction bases with no gene match: 7. The CDR3 has 14 residues. CDR1 and CDR2 (germline): KGHSH, LQKENI. This CDR3 reads CASSHNRGEETQYF. DNA of the CDR3: TGTGCCAGCTCCCACAACAGGGGCGAAGAGACCCAGTACTTC.